These 20 T cell receptor beta chains originate from one sample sequenced in a study of low-dose radiotherapy and immunotherapy resistance in tumors. Primers targeting TRAV and TRBV primed first-strand cDNA, covering alpha and beta chains. TCRs were amplified for roughly 20 PCR cycles with a constant-region primer and V-primer adapter. TCRdb analysed the reads with MiXCR anew, one entry per CDR3 protein. This repertoire shows 55,000 to 65,000 distinct CDR3 sequences, around 27% found once; its top ten account for 6.6%. The time point was: before trial treatment. The source was PBMCs, collected before treatment. Every receptor here comes from a male donor with rectosigmoid adenocarcinoma.

Of note for this clonotype: Just one base apart from a much larger clone, this may be a read error. The chain uses TRBV6-5 and TRBJ1-1; possibly TRBD1 for D (5 bases). Trimming cost V 6 bases and J 6 bases, with 17 bases left between them. Per the germline V gene, CDR1 is MNHEY and CDR2 is SVGAGI. This CDR3 is 14 amino acids long. DNA of the CDR3: TGTGCCAGCAGGACGGACATGGCTTCGGCTGAAGCTTTCTTT. It translates to CASRTDMASAEAFF.

This clonotype was seen at least ten times. V is TRBV7-2 and J is TRBJ2-3; no clear D gene. CDR1 and CDR2 from the germline V gene are SGHTA and FQGNSA. V shed 1 base and J shed 1 base, with 6 bases lying between them. The CDR3 runs to 14 residues. CDR3: CASSLVLGTDTQYF. CDR3 in DNA: TGTGCCAGCAGCTTAGTCCTGGGCACAGATACGCAGTATTTT. Complete variable domain (other parts from reference TRBV7-2 and TRBJ2-3): GAGVSQSPSNKVTEKGKDVELRCDPISGHTALYWYRQSLGQGLEFLIYFQGNSAPDKSGLPSDRFSAERTGGSVSTLTIQRTQQEDSAVYLCASSLVLGTDTQYFGPGTRLTVL.

Comment on this clonotype: A far larger clone is a single base away, which makes a read error likely. The chain recombines TRBV26 with TRBJ2-1; TRBD1, the table's D call, lacks a check against the DNA. TRBV26 is classified as a pseudogene. This CDR3 spans 15 amino acids. In DNA, the CDR3 is TGTGCCAGCAGTTTTAGGGACAGGGGGCACAATGAGCAGTTCTTC. Translating gives CASSFRDRGHNEQFF.

This clonotype was detected many times. This chain uses TRBV5-1 with TRBJ2-1; the match to TRBD2 covers 10 bases. Germline V gives CDR1 SGHRS, CDR2 YFSETQ. The trim removed 3 bases at V and 4 bases at J, leaving 7 bases unmatched. CDR3 length equals 16 residues. Here the CDR3 DNA reads TGCGCCAGCAGCTCCCTAGCGGGAGACCTTTACAATGAGCAGTTCTTC. It is translated as CASSSLAGDLYNEQFF.

This clonotype was counted ten times or more. The V gene is TRBV7-2, the J gene TRBJ2-4; possible D gene TRBD2, 5 bases. Germline V lookup: CDR1 SGHTA, CDR2 FQGNSA. The CDR3 has 15 amino acids. V lost 3 bases to trimming and J lost 7 bases, with 16 bases between them. CDR3 loop: CASSFNRARGNIQYF. The DNA for the CDR3 is TGTGCCAGCAGCTTTAATAGGGCCCGAGGGAACATTCAGTACTTC.

The V gene is TRBV12-3 or TRBV12-4, the J gene TRBJ2-2; no definite D call. This CDR3 region has 15 residues. Trimming cost V 7 bases and J 8 bases, with 20 bases left between them. DNA for the CDR3: TGTGCCAGCACCTGGACGGAACCTGCCAAAGGGGAGCTGTTTTTT. As protein: CASTWTEPAKGELFF.

Ten or more counts support this clonotype. The rearrangement uses TRBV7-6 and TRBJ2-7; D is possibly TRBD1 or TRBD2 (5 bases each). The ends were cut back, 1 base at V and 2 bases at J, with 15 bases in the middle. This CDR3 region has 16 residues. Germline V gives CDR1 SGHVS, CDR2 FNYEAQ. The chain's CDR3 is CASSLGGTDFAYEQYF. The CDR3 coding sequence is TGTGCCAGCAGCTTAGGTGGGACCGACTTTGCCTACGAGCAGTACTTC.

This clonotype was seen more than once but under ten times. The chain uses TRBV11-3 and TRBJ2-2, with a tentative D call TRBD1 (6 bases). CDR1 is SGHNT and CDR2 is YENEEA in the germline V gene. The CDR3 totals 16 residues. The germline V and J ends were trimmed by 6 bases and 4 bases, with 18 bases remaining between them. CDR3 nucleotides: TGTGCCAGCAGGCGAACAGGGCGGTATTCCACCGGGGAGCTGTTTTTT. It specifies CASRRTGRYSTGELFF.

This clonotype was recorded many times. The chain employs TRBV28 and TRBJ1-2, with D tentatively TRBD1 (6 bases). This CDR3 comprises 14 residues. V lost 3 bases and J 5 bases, leaving 13 bases between the germline ends. Germline V gene lookup returns CDR1 MDHEN and CDR2 SYDVKM. This CDR3 reads CASSFPGQTYGYTF. The DNA of the CDR3 is TGTGCCAGCAGTTTCCCCGGACAGACTTATGGCTACACCTTC.

The rearrangement joins TRBV28 to TRBJ2-5; TRBD2 agrees at 8 bases. Germline V gives CDR1 MDHEN, CDR2 SYDVKM. The CDR3 sequence is 15 residues long. V lost 5 bases and J lost 3; bases outside the gene matches: 8. This CDR3 is CASSPYGAGEETQYF. The CDR3, as DNA: TGTGCCAGCAGTCCCTACGGAGCGGGGGAAGAGACCCAGTACTTC.

This clonotype was detected ten times or more. V usage is TRBV20-1 and J usage is TRBJ2-1, with 12 bases lining up with TRBD2. The length of the CDR3 is 16 residues. V trimming: 0 bases; J trimming: 4 bases; junction bases outside the gene matches: 4. Per the germline V gene, CDR1 is DFQATT and CDR2 is SNEGSKA (reference sequence). CDR3 protein: CSARDLGTSGYNEQFF. Written as DNA, the CDR3 is TGCAGTGCTAGAGATCTAGGGACTAGCGGGTACAATGAGCAGTTCTTC.

This clonotype was seen repeatedly, ten times or more. The chain joins TRBV5-1 to TRBJ2-5; the match to TRBD1 covers 7 bases. CDR1 and CDR2 (germline): SGHRS, YFSETQ. The junction had 11 bases not matched to a gene; V was cut back by 7 bases and J by 5 bases. The CDR3 totals 14 residues. The CDR3 reads CASFRTGEEETQYF. CDR3 nucleotides: TGCGCCAGCTTCCGGACAGGAGAGGAGGAGACCCAGTACTTC.

This clonotype appeared many times. The chain carries TRBV19 and TRBJ2-4, with D tentatively TRBD1 or TRBD2 (5 bases each). V shed 1 base and J shed 3 bases, with 13 bases lying between them. Germline CDR1 reads LNHDA; CDR2 reads SQIVND (reference sequence). The CDR3 loop spans 16 amino acids. The CDR3 DNA is TGTGCCAGTAGTATAGGTTTGAGTGGGGGCAAAAACATTCAGTACTTC. Protein sequence: CASSIGLSGGKNIQYF. Based on the CDR3 plus reference TRBV19 and TRBJ2-4, the full variable domain is DGGITQSPKYLFRKEGQNVTLSCEQNLNHDAMYWYRQDPGQGLRLIYYSQIVNDFQKGDIAEGYSVSREKKESFPLTVTSAQKNPTAFYLCASSIGLSGGKNIQYFGAGTRLSVL.

There are many counts of this clonotype. The rearrangement uses TRBV6-5 and TRBJ2-1; D not resolved. Deletions cut 7 bases from V and 3 bases from J, with 13 bases between. In germline, CDR1 is MNHEY, CDR2 SVGAGI. This CDR3 region has 14 residues. DNA of the CDR3: TGTGCCAGCACCATGGGGTCGGGCTACAATGAGCAGTTCTTC. Its translation: CASTMGSGYNEQFF.

A word on this clonotype: This sequence is one base from a far larger clone and is likely a read error. The rearrangement uses TRBV24-1 and TRBJ2-1; 8 nucleotides match TRBD1. The V and J ends lost 11 bases and 10 bases, in that order; junction bases with no gene match: 12. CDR3 size: 13 residues. Germline lookup yields CDR1 KGHDR and CDR2 SFDVKD. CDR3 loop: CAIGSGTGYEQFF. The CDR3 coding sequence is TGTGCCATCGGCTCCGGGACAGGCTACGAGCAGTTCTTC.

At least ten counts were recorded for this clonotype. V gene TRBV19 combines with J gene TRBJ2-7; TRBD1 might be the D (6 bases). Trimming removed 8 bases at V and 3 bases at J, with 14 bases between. The germline CDR1 and CDR2 sequences are LNHDA and SQIVND (reference sequence). This CDR3 comprises 13 residues. CDR3 nucleotides: TGTGCCAGTGCACAGGGTAGGGTCTACGAGCAGTACTTC. It codes for CASAQGRVYEQYF.

This clonotype appeared many times. The V call is TRBV28, the J call TRBJ2-7; TRBD1 aligns across 10 bases. Trimming removed 5 bases from V and 6 bases from J; junction bases left unmatched: 13. The CDR3 consists of 16 residues. Germline V gene lookup returns CDR1 MDHEN and CDR2 SYDVKM. The CDR3, as DNA: TGTGCCAGCAGTCCTTCGACAGGGGGCGGAGGGGTCGAGCAGTACTTC. Translation: CASSPSTGGGGVEQYF.

Comment on this clonotype: This likely reflects a read error, since a far larger clone is one base away. The gene calls are TRBV12-3 or TRBV12-4 and TRBJ2-5; D perhaps matches TRBD1 (6 bases). V lost 6 bases and J 6 bases, leaving 17 bases between the germline ends. The CDR3 length is 14 residues. The CDR3 loop is CASRPTGQRKTQYF. CDR3 DNA: TGTGCCAGCAGACCCACCGGACAGCGAAAGACCCAGTACTTC.

There are many counts of this clonotype. The chain has TRBV28 and TRBJ1-2; TRBD1 aligns across 8 bases. The CDR3 is made up of 16 amino acids. Germline V gives CDR1 MDHEN, CDR2 SYDVKM. J was trimmed by 3 bases and V by 7 bases; bases with no gene match: 13. The CDR3, as DNA: TGTGCCAGCACTGCGGGTCCAGGGGGCGCCTACTATGGCTACACCTTC. The encoded protein is CASTAGPGGAYYGYTF.

In this sample, this clonotype turned up many times. The chain links TRBV7-9 to TRBJ2-5, with TRBD2 as a possible D gene (5 bases). Looked up from germline, CDR1 is SEHNR and CDR2 is FQNEAQ (reference sequence). Trimming took off 0 bases at V and 5 bases at J, with 7 bases between the two ends. This CDR3 is 13 amino acids long. CDR3 nucleotide sequence: TGTGCCAGCAGCTTAGCCGGGGTTGAGACCCAGTACTTC. Its translation is CASSLAGVETQYF.